The clone carrying this T cell receptor beta chain was detected only once. This specimen comes from a study of blood T cell repertoires in COVID-19. The CDR3 is 15 amino acids. Germline-derived CDR1 and CDR2 are SGHTA and FQGTGA. Trimming shortened V by 5 bases and J by 1 base, and 12 bases separated the two germline ends. The data were produced by immunoSEQ multiplex PCR, yet TCRdb's version contains in-frame clones alone and is incomplete. The data hold about 470,000 clones, with about 90% observed a single time. This TCR was sampled from a woman between 18 and 29 years old who had recovered from COVID-19. The chain combines TRBV7-3 with TRBJ2-1; D not resolved. Material for sequencing was PBMCs or T cells enriched from blood (not recorded which). The CDR3 coding sequence is TGTGCCAGCAGCCCACTGACAAGGTCCTACAATGAGCAGTTCTTC. The encoded protein is CASSPLTRSYNEQFF.